Following are 16 T cell receptor beta chains from one sample sequenced in a study of identical twins. TCRdb independently ran MiXCR on the 5' RACE reads; one entry per CDR3 protein. The sample shows around 550,000 distinct CDR3 sequences, approximately 16% of them seen only once. These records were also assigned to another study, of yellow fever vaccine responses in identical twins.

Sample: CD4+ T cells sorted from blood. Source of these receptors: a woman younger than 30 in good health.

The chain links TRBV28 to TRBJ1-6; weak D call: TRBD1 (6 bases). The CDR3 spans 14 residues. Germline-derived CDR1 and CDR2 are MDHEN and SYDVKM. The V gene lost 1 base and the J gene lost 8 bases, with 9 bases spanning the gap. CDR3 loop: CASSLLQGHSPLHF. CDR3 DNA sequence: TGTGCCAGCAGTTTATTGCAGGGGCATTCACCCCTCCACTTT.

In this sample, this clonotype turned up once. This chain joins TRBV11-2 and TRBJ2-3; 11 bases agree with TRBD2. After removal of 0 bases from V and 0 bases from J, the junction contained 11 bases not matched to a gene. Germline loops: CDR1 SGHAT, CDR2 FQNNGV. This CDR3 is 20 amino acids long. The CDR3 coding sequence is TGTGCCAGCAGCTTAGATCGATGGGGACTAGCGGATTCTAGCACAGATACGCAGTATTTT. Translation: CASSLDRWGLADSSTDTQYF. Based on the CDR3 plus reference TRBV11-2 and TRBJ2-3, the full variable domain is EAGVAQSPRYKIIEKRQSVAFWCNPISGHATLYWYQQILGQGPKLLIQFQNNGVVDDSQLPKDRFSAERLKGVDSTLKIQPAKLEDSAVYLCASSLDRWGLADSSTDTQYFGPGTRLTVL.

The chain employs TRBV7-9 and TRBJ2-5, with 10 bases lining up with TRBD1. The V and J ends lost 4 bases and 7 bases, in that order; junction bases with no gene match: 9. The CDR3 contains 15 residues. The germline gives CDR1 SEHNR, CDR2 FQNEAQ (reference sequence). The CDR3 DNA is TGTGCCAGCAGCTCGGGGACAGGGGATTTTGCGACCCAGTACTTC. Its protein product is CASSSGTGDFATQYF.

The chain couples TRBV24-1 to TRBJ2-2, with D unclear. The CDR3 spans 15 residues. Looked up from germline, CDR1 is KGHDR and CDR2 is SFDVKD. V lost 3 bases and J 9 bases, leaving 16 bases between the germline ends. The CDR3 coding sequence is TGTGCCACCAGTGATCCTAAGGCATCACCCCGGGAGCTGTTTTTT. It encodes CATSDPKASPRELFF.

The table lists this clonotype with a few counts. The V call is TRBV20-1, the J call TRBJ2-3, with a possible D match to TRBD1 (5 bases). The germline V gene has CDR1 DFQATT and CDR2 SNEGSKA (reference sequence). The CDR3 is made up of 14 amino acids. V lost 3 bases, J lost 0 bases, and 10 bases lay in between. The CDR3 reads CSARTDSSTDTQYF. CDR3 DNA sequence: TGCAGTGCTAGGACAGATTCTAGCACAGATACGCAGTATTTT.

This clonotype came up a few times. J is TRBJ1-1 and V is TRBV12-3 or TRBV12-4; D not certain. Trimming removed 0 bases at V and 1 base at J, with 9 bases between. CDR3 length: 15 amino acids. The CDR3 protein is CASSLAGPKNTEAFF. In nucleotides, the CDR3 is TGTGCCAGCAGTTTAGCGGGCCCGAAGAACACTGAAGCTTTCTTT.

This clonotype appeared a few times. The chain uses TRBV28 and TRBJ2-3; no clear D gene. CDR1 is MDHEN and CDR2 is SYDVKM in the germline V gene. The CDR3 covers 15 residues. The V end was cut by 6 bases, the J end by 6 bases, with 19 bases between. The CDR3 DNA follows: TGTGCCAGCAGCCGAGGAAGAATAGCCACCGATACGCAGTATTTT. Translated, it gives CASSRGRIATDTQYF. Drawing the rest from reference TRBV28 and TRBJ2-3, the complete variable domain is DVKVTQSSRYLVKRTGEKVFLECVQDMDHENMFWYRQDPGLGLRLIYFSYDVKMKEKGDIPEGYSVSREKKERFSLILESASTNQTSMYLCASSRGRIATDTQYFGPGTRLTVL.

This chain connects TRBV21-1 to TRBJ1-4; TRBD1 is taken as the D call from the table, unchecked against the DNA. TRBV21-1 is a pseudogene locus. The CDR3 is 13 residues long. CDR3 coding DNA: TGTGCCAGCAGCAAAGGGACAGGGGGGAAACTGTTTTTT. It is translated as CASSKGTGGKLFF.

This clonotype was seen many times. V gene TRBV28 combines with J gene TRBJ1-4; D gene unclear. The CDR3 spans 17 residues. The V end was cut by 5 bases, the J end by 5 bases, with 21 bases between. CDR1 and CDR2 from the germline V gene are MDHEN and SYDVKM. The CDR3 loop reads CASSPLLLEDGNEKLFF. In DNA, the CDR3 is TGTGCCAGCAGTCCCCTCCTGCTAGAAGACGGCAATGAAAAACTGTTTTTT.

The rearrangement links TRBV6-2 or TRBV6-3 to TRBJ2-3, with TRBD2 identical over 12 bases. With 6 bases clipped from V and 8 bases from J, the junction kept 12 bases outside the gene matches. The CDR3 spans 16 residues. Germline-derived CDR1 and CDR2 are MNHEY and SVGEGT. The CDR3 DNA follows: TGTGCCAGCAGACCACCTAGCGGGAGGGCCTTTGTTACGCAGTATTTT. It is translated as CASRPPSGRAFVTQYF.

In its sample, this clonotype was seen a few times. The chain couples TRBV11-2 to TRBJ2-5, with 15 bases aligning to TRBD2. This CDR3 region has 19 residues. Germline V gene data show CDR1 as SGHAT and CDR2 as FQNNGV. The trim removed 6 bases at V and 5 bases at J, leaving 16 bases unmatched. Here the CDR3 reads CASRKPGTSGRRSLETQYF. Written as DNA, the CDR3 is TGTGCCAGCAGGAAACCCGGGACTAGCGGGAGGAGGAGTCTTGAGACCCAGTACTTC.

The gene calls are TRBV10-1 and TRBJ2-1; TRBD2 agrees at 8 bases. Per the germline V gene, CDR1 is WNHNN and CDR2 is SYGVQD (reference sequence). The V gene end was trimmed by 3 bases and the J gene end by 6 bases; junction bases not matched to a gene: 7. CDR3 length equals 15 residues. CDR3 in amino acids: CASSEAGVLLNEQFF. CDR3 nucleotides: TGCGCCAGCAGTGAAGCGGGAGTTTTGCTCAATGAGCAGTTCTTC.

This clonotype appeared many times. V and J are TRBV28 and TRBJ1-1, with D possibly matching TRBD1 (5 bases). The CDR3 length is 14 residues. Germline-derived CDR1 and CDR2 are MDHEN and SYDVKM. V was pared by 1 base and J by 0 bases, with 6 bases between. CDR3 loop: CASSLLGVNTEAFF. The CDR3 DNA reads as TGTGCCAGCAGTTTATTGGGGGTGAACACTGAAGCTTTCTTT.

V usage is TRBV7-2 and J usage is TRBJ2-1; a weak D match, TRBD2 (6 bases). V was trimmed by 5 bases and J by 10 bases, leaving 18 bases between them. The CDR3 length is 14 residues. CDR1 and CDR2 from the germline V gene are SGHTA and FQGNSA. Here the CDR3 reads CASSVGLKIGEQFF. For the CDR3, the DNA is TGTGCCAGCAGCGTGGGACTCAAAATTGGGGAGCAGTTCTTC.

This chain links TRBV14 with TRBJ2-4; tentatively, D is TRBD2 (5 bases). V lost 1 base and J lost 3, with 19 bases in between. Germline V CDR1 and CDR2: SGHDN, FVKESK. The CDR3 is made up of 18 amino acids. For the CDR3, the DNA is TGTGCCAGCAGCCAAGGGTCCGTGGCGGGCCAACTCAAAAACATTCAGTACTTC. Amino acids: CASSQGSVAGQLKNIQYF. The full variable domain, completed using reference TRBV14 and TRBJ2-4, is EAGVTQFPSHSVIEKGQTVTLRCDPISGHDNLYWYRRVMGKEIKFLLHFVKESKQDESGMPNNRFLAERTGGTYSTLKVQPAELEDSGVYFCASSQGSVAGQLKNIQYFGAGTRLSVL.

This clonotype has a handful of counts. The chain recombines TRBV24-1 with TRBJ2-1; D gene uncertain. Per germline, CDR1 KGHDR and CDR2 SFDVKD. V lost 3 bases and J lost 2, with 13 bases in between. This CDR3 comprises 16 residues. CDR3 region: CATSDPRPPPYNEQFF. CDR3 DNA: TGTGCCACCAGTGATCCCAGGCCACCCCCCTACAATGAGCAGTTCTTC.